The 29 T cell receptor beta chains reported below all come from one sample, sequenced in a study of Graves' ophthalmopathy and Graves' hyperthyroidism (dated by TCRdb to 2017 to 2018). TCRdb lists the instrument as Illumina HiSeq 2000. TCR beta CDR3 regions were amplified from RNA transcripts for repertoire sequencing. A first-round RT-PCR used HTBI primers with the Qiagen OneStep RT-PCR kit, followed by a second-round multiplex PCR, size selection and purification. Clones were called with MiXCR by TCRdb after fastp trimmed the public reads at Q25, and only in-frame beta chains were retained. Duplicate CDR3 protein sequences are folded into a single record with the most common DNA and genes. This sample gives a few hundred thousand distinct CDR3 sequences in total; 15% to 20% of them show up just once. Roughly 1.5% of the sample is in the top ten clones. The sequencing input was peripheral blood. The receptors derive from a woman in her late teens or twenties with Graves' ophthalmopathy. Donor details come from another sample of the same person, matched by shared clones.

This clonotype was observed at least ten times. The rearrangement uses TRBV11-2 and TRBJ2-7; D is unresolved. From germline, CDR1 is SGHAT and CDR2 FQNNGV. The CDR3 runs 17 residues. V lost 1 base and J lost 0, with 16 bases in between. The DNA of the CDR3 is TGTGCCAGCAGCTTAGTTCGTAGGGCGTTCAGCTCCTACGAGCAGTACTTC. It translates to CASSLVRRAFSSYEQYF.

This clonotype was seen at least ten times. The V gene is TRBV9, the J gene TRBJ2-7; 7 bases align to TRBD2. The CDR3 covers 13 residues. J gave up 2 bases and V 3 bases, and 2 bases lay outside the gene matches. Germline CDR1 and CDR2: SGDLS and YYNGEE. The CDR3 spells CASSAGTTYEQYF. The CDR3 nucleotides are TGTGCCAGCAGCGCCGGGACTACCTACGAGCAGTACTTC. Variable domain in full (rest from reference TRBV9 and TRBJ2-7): DSGVTQTPKHLITATGQRVTLRCSPRSGDLSVYWYQQSLDQGLQFLIQYYNGEERAKGNILERFSAQQFPDLHSELNLSSLELGDSALYFCASSAGTTYEQYFGPGTRLTVT.

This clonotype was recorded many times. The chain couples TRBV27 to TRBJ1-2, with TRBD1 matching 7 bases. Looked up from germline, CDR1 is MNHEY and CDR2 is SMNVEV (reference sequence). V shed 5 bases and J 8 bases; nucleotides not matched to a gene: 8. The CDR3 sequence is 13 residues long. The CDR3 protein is CASSQRDSRGYTF. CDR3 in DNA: TGTGCCAGCAGTCAGCGGGACAGCCGCGGCTACACCTTC.

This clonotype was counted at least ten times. CDR3 DNA: TGTGCCAGCAGTTCCTCAGGGGGCACCACTGAAGCTTTCTTT. Protein product: CASSSSGGTTEAFF. V and J are TRBV28 and TRBJ1-1; TRBD1 matches at 8 bases. Germline V gives CDR1 MDHEN, CDR2 SYDVKM. V lost 4 bases, J lost 4 bases, and 5 bases stayed unmatched. This CDR3 comprises 14 residues. Variable domain in full (rest from reference TRBV28 and TRBJ1-1): DVKVTQSSRYLVKRTGEKVFLECVQDMDHENMFWYRQDPGLGLRLIYFSYDVKMKEKGDIPEGYSVSREKKERFSLILESASTNQTSMYLCASSSSGGTTEAFFGQGTRLTVV.

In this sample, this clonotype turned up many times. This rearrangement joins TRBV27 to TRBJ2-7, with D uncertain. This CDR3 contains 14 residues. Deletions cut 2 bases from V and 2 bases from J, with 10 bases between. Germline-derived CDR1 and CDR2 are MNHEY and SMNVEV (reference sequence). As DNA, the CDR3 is TGTGCCAGCAGTTTAATTGGGCGCGCCTACGAGCAGTACTTC. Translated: CASSLIGRAYEQYF.

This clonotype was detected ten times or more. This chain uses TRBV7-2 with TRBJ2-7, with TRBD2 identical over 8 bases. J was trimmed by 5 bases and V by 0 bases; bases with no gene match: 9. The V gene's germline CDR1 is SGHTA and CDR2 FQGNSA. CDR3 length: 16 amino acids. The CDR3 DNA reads TGTGCCAGCAGCTTAGCGCGGTGGCCGGGGGGGGACGAGCAGTACTTC. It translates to CASSLARWPGGDEQYF.

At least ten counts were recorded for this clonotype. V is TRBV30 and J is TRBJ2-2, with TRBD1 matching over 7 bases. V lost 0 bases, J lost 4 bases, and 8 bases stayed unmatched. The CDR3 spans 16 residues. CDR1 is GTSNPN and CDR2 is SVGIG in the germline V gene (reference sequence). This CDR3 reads CAWSVGRGRTTGELFF. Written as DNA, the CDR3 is TGTGCCTGGAGTGTAGGTAGGGGGCGGACCACCGGGGAGCTGTTTTTT.

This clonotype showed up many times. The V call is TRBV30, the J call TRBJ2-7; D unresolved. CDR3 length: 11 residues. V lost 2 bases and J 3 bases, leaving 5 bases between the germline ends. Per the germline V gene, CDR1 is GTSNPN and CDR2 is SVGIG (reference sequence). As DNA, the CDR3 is TGTGCCTGGAGTCCAGGCTACGAGCAGTACTTC. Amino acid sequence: CAWSPGYEQYF.

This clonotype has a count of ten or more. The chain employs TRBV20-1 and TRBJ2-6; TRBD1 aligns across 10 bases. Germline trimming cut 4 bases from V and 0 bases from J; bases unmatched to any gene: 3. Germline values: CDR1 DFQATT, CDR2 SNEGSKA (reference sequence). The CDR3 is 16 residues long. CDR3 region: CSATTGGSSGANVLTF. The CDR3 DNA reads TGCAGTGCTACGACAGGGGGCAGCTCTGGGGCCAACGTCCTGACTTTC.

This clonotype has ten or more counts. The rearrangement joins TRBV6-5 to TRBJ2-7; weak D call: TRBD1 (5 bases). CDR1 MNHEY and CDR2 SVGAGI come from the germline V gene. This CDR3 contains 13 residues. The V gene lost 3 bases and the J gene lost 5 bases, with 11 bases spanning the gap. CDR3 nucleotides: TGTGCCAGCAGTTATATCCAGGGAAACGAGCAGTACTTC. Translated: CASSYIQGNEQYF.

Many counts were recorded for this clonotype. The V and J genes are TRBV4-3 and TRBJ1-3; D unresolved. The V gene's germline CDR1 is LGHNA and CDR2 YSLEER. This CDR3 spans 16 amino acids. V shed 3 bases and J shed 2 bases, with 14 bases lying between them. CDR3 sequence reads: CASSHVRDSTGNTIYF. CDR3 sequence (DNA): TGCGCCAGCAGCCATGTACGGGATTCCACTGGAAACACCATATATTTT.

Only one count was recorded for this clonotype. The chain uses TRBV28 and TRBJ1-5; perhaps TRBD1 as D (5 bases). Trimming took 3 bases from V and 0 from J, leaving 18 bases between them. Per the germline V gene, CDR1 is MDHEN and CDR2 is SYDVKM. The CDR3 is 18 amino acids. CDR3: CASSFGGVRYDSNQPQHF. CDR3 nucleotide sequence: TGTGCCAGCAGTTTCGGGGGGGTTCGCTACGATAGCAATCAGCCCCAGCATTTT.

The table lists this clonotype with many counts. CDR3 protein: CATSGISGNTIYF. CDR3 nucleotides: TGTGCCACCAGCGGCATCTCTGGAAACACCATATATTTT. V is TRBV10-3 and J is TRBJ1-3; no clear D. Germline loops: CDR1 ENHRY, CDR2 SYGVKD. Trimming cost V 10 bases and J 0 bases, with 10 bases left between them. The CDR3 is 13 amino acids.

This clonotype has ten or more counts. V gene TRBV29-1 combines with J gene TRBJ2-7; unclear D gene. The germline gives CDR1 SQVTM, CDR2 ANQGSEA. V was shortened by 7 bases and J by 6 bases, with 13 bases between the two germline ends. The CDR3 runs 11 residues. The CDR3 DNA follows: TGCAGCGCGGTGTTTGGCGGCGAGCAGTACTTC. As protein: CSAVFGGEQYF.

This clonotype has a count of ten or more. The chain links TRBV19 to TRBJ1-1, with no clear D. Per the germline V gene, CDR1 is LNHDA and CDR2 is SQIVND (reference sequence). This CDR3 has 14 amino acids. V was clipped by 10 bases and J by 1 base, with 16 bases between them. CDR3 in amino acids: CATLGWEANTEAFF. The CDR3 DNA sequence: TGTGCCACTCTGGGTTGGGAGGCGAACACTGAAGCTTTCTTT. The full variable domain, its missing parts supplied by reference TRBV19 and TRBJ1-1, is DGGITQSPKYLFRKEGQNVTLSCEQNLNHDAMYWYRQDPGQGLRLIYYSQIVNDFQKGDIAEGYSVSREKKESFPLTVTSAQKNPTAFYLCATLGWEANTEAFFGQGTRLTVV.

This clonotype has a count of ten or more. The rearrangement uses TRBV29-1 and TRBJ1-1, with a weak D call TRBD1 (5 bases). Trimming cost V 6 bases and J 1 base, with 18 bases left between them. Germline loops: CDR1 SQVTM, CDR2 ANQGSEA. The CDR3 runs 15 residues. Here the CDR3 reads CSVQLSGHPNTEAFF. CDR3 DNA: TGCAGCGTCCAACTATCCGGACACCCGAACACTGAAGCTTTCTTT.

In DNA, the CDR3 is TGTGCCAGTAGGCCGGGACAACGCGAGCAGTACTTC. Translated: CASRPGQREQYF. The chain has TRBV2 and TRBJ2-7; perhaps TRBD1 as D (6 bases). The ends were cut back, 9 bases at V and 6 bases at J, with 15 bases in the middle. Germline lookup yields CDR1 SNHLY and CDR2 FYNNEI. CDR3 length equals 12 residues.

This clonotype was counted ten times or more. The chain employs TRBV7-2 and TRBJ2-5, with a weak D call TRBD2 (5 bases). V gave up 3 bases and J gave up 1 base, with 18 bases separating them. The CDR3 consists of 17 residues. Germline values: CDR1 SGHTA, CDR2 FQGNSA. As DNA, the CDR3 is TGTGCCAGCAGCTTCGGCGGTGGAGGCAGAGTCCAAGAGACCCAGTACTTC. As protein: CASSFGGGGRVQETQYF. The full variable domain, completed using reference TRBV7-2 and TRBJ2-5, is GAGVSQSPSNKVTEKGKDVELRCDPISGHTALYWYRQSLGQGLEFLIYFQGNSAPDKSGLPSDRFSAERTGGSVSTLTIQRTQQEDSAVYLCASSFGGGGRVQETQYFGPGTRLLVL.

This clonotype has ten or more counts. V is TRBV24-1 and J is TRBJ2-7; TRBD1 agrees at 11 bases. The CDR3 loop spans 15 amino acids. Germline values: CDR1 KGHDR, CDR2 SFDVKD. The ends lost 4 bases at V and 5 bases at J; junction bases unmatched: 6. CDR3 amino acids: CATSDSGTGGNEQYF. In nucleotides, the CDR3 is TGTGCCACCAGTGACTCCGGGACAGGGGGAAACGAGCAGTACTTC.

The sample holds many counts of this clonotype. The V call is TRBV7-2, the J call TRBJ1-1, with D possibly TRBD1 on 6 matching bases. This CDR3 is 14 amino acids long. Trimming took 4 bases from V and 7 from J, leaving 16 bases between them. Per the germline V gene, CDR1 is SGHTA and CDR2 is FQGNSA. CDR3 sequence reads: CASSSKGGVSEAFF. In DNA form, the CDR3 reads TGTGCCAGCAGCTCCAAAGGGGGTGTCAGTGAAGCTTTCTTT.

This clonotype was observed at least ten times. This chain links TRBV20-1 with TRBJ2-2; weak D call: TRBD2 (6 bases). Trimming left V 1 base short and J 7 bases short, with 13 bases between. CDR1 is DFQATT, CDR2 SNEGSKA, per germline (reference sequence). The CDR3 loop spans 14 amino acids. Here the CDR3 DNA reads TGCAGTGCTAGAGTAGCGGACGGGGGCGGGGAGCTGTTTTTT. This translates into CSARVADGGGELFF.

The CDR3 sequence is CASSEVLRETQYF. Here the CDR3 DNA reads TGTGCCAGCAGTGAAGTTTTAAGGGAGACCCAGTACTTC. V is TRBV6-1 and J is TRBJ2-5; D is unresolved. Between the trimmed V and J ends, which lost 1 base and 5 bases, there was a span of 8 bases. Germline CDR1 MNHNS, CDR2 SASEGT. This CDR3 region has 13 residues.

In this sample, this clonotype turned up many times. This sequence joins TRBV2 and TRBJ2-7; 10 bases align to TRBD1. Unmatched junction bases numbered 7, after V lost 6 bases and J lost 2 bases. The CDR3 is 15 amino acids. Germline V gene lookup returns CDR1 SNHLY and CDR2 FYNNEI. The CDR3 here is CASRHGQGDAYEQYF. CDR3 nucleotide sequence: TGTGCCAGCAGACACGGACAGGGGGATGCCTACGAGCAGTACTTC.

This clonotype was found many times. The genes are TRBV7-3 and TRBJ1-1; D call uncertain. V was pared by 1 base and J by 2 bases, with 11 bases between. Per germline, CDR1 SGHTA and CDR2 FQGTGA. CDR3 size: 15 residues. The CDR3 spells CASSLNGKGNTEAFF. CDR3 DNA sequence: TGTGCCAGCAGCTTAAATGGAAAAGGCAACACTGAAGCTTTCTTT. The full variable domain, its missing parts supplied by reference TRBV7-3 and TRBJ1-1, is GAGVSQTPSNKVTEKGKYVELRCDPISGHTALYWYRQSLGQGPEFLIYFQGTGAADDSGLPNDRFFAVRPEGSVSTLKIQRTERGDSAVYLCASSLNGKGNTEAFFGQGTRLTVV.

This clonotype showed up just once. The CDR3 DNA follows: TGTGCCAGCAGTGGAAGACAGGCCAACGAGCAGTACTTC. It encodes CASSGRQANEQYF. V usage is TRBV2 and J usage is TRBJ2-7, with D possibly TRBD1 on 6 matching bases. V dropped 4 bases and J dropped 5 bases, with 12 bases sitting between them. The germline V gene has CDR1 SNHLY and CDR2 FYNNEI. The CDR3 loop spans 13 amino acids.

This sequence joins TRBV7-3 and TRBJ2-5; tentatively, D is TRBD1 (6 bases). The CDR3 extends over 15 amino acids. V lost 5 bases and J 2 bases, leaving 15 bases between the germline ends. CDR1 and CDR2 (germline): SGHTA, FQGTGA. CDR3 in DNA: TGTGCCAGCAGCCTAATTGGGACAATTCAAGAGACCCAGTACTTC. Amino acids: CASSLIGTIQETQYF.

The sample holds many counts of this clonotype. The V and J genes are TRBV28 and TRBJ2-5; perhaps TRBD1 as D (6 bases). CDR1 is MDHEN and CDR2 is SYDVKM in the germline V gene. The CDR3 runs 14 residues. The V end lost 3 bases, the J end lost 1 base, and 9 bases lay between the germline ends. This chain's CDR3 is CASSFWGPQETQYF. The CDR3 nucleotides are TGTGCCAGCAGTTTTTGGGGGCCCCAAGAGACCCAGTACTTC.

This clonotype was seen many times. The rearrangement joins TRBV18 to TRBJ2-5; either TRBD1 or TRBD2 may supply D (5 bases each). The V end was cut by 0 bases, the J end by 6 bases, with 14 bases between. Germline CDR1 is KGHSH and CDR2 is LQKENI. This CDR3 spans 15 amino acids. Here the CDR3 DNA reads TGTGCCAGCTCACCACCGCGAGGGGCTTTGAAGACCCAGTACTTC. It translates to CASSPPRGALKTQYF.

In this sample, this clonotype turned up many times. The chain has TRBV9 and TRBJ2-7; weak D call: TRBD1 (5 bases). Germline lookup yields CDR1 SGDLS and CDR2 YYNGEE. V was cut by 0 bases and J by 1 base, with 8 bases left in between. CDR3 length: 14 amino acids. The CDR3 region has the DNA TGTGCCAGCAGCGTAGGGGGCCAATCCTACGAGCAGTACTTC. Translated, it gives CASSVGGQSYEQYF.